Listed below are T cell receptor beta chains from one sample, sequenced in a study of T cell repertoires in cytomegalovirus infection. Which antigens these TCRs recognize remains unknown. A single record per CDR3 protein comes from TCRdb applying MiXCR to the reads. Seen here are 900,000 to 950,000 distinct CDR3 sequences, roughly a third observed once, and the top ten hold about an eighth. The input for sequencing was cultured CD8+ T cells from PBMCs, taken from culture after CMV antigen stimulation. These receptor sequences come from a human donor in good health (CMV status not recorded). Some clones in this sample may be carry-over from other donors' samples. Both conserved end residues are part of each CDR3.

V gene,J gene,CDR3 protein
TRBV6-6,TRBJ1-1,CASSYQHPEAFF
TRBV15,TRBJ1-4,CATSRVGSVVNEKLFF
TRBV6-2/TRBV6-3,TRBJ2-2,CASSDGLAGETNTGELFF
TRBV7-2,TRBJ2-2,CASSFSRLGPGELFF
TRBV7-2,TRBJ1-2,CASSPGAGRIPYGYTF
TRBV6-4,TRBJ2-1,CASTHGGEQFF
TRBV7-8,TRBJ1-4,CASSREGGDEKLFF
TRBV29-1,TRBJ1-2,CSGTGGEDYGYTF
TRBV12-3/TRBV12-4,TRBJ2-5,CASSERGSEETQYF
TRBV15,TRBJ1-2,CATSRDRTGGFGYTF
TRBV9,TRBJ2-1,CASTSSGAPTGEQFF
TRBV9,TRBJ2-3,CASSAHQGGSDTQYF
TRBV6-2/TRBV6-3,TRBJ2-6,CASSYGPGANVLTF
TRBV7-9,TRBJ1-5,CASSISTGDQPQHF
TRBV7-2,TRBJ2-1,CASRGTATAAYNEQFF
TRBV7-9,TRBJ2-3,CASSPRADLAITDTQYF
TRBV6-5,TRBJ2-3,CASSYWPAGDSTDTQYF
TRBV6-5,TRBJ1-4,CASSPTGLPNEKLFF
TRBV7-8,TRBJ1-2,CASSLSLGAEGGYTF
TRBV6-4,TRBJ2-3,CASKETSGGVFDTQYF
TRBV7-9,TRBJ2-7,CASSHRDREPYEQYF
TRBV20-1,TRBJ2-4,CSARAPQGGAKAKNIQYF
TRBV3-1,TRBJ2-3,CASSTGQLLTDTQYF
TRBV7-9,TRBJ1-2,CASSFSDRGLLYGYTF
TRBV10-3,TRBJ2-7,CAISELGRGESYEQYF
TRBV7-9,TRBJ2-7,CASSLAPRGQREQYF
TRBV27,TRBJ1-6,CASCLYVIGSYNSPLHF
TRBV5-1,TRBJ1-1,CASSLGHREAFF